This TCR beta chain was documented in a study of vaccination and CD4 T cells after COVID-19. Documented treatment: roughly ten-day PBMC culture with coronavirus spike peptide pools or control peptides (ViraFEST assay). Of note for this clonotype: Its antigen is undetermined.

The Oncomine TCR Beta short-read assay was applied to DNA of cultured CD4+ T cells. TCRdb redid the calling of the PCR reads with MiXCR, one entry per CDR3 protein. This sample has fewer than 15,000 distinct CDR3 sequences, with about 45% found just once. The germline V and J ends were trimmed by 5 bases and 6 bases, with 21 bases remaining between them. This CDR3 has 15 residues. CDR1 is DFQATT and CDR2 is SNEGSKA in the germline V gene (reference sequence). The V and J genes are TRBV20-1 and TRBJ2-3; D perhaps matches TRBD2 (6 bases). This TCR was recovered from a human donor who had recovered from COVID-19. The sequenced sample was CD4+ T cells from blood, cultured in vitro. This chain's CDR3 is CSAYVGTAEADTQYF. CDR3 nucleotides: TGCAGTGCTTACGTCGGGACTGCGGAGGCCGATACGCAGTATTTT.